The rows below give T cell receptor beta chains drawn from one sample of a study of blood T cell repertoires in COVID-19. TCRdb keeps only in-frame clones here, not all; method: immunoSEQ multiplex PCR. The sample has roughly 71,000 clones, almost 85% seen once. Specimen: peripheral blood. These receptors were collected from a man aged 45-65 years with active COVID-19. Each CDR3 is given with its conserved first and last residue. A D gene is named only where the DNA matches it firmly. Only some rows state a clone size, as once, few, many or a class for expanded clones.

-	TRBV15	TRBJ1-2	TRBD1	CATSRDPGQKNYGYTF	TGTGCCACCAGCAGAGATCCGGGACAGAAAAACTATGGCTACACCTTC
-	TRBV5-4	TRBJ1-1	-	CASSLQGLDTEAFF	TGTGCCAGCAGCCTGCAGGGACTAGACACTGAAGCTTTCTTT
-	TRBV11-2	TRBJ2-4	-	CASRPGANIQYF	TGTGCCAGCAGGCCTGGGGCAAACATTCAGTACTTC
-	TRBV7-2	TRBJ2-7	-	CASSLTTTRGAGEQYF	TGTGCCAGCAGCCTTACCACCACCAGGGGGGCCGGCGAGCAGTACTTC
-	TRBV7-9	TRBJ1-1	-	CASSLQGNTEAFF	TGTGCCAGCAGCTTACAGGGGAACACTGAAGCTTTCTTT
-	TRBV3-1/TRBV3-2	TRBJ1-2	TRBD1	CASSPSWDSYGYTF	TGTGCCAGCAGCCCGAGCTGGGACAGCTATGGCTACACCTTC
-	TRBV7-9	TRBJ2-7	TRBD2	CASSLGEREGLYEQYF	TGTGCCAGCAGCTTAGGGGAGCGGGAGGGTCTCTACGAGCAGTACTTC
-	TRBV7-6	TRBJ2-7	-	CASSLAPPNTAQEQYF	TGTGCCAGCAGCTTAGCGCCGCCGAACACAGCCCAGGAGCAGTACTTC
-	TRBV3-1/TRBV3-2	TRBJ2-7	TRBD2	CASSQGGGVYEQYF	TGTGCCAGCAGCCAAGGCGGGGGGGTCTACGAGCAGTACTTC
-	TRBV18	TRBJ2-7	-	CASSPPSGSYEQYF	TGTGCCAGCTCACCACCTTCGGGGAGCTACGAGCAGTACTTC
-	TRBV30	TRBJ1-5	-	CAWSVGAASNQPQHF	TGTGCCTGGAGTGTGGGGGCAGCTAGCAATCAGCCCCAGCATTTT
-	TRBV5-4	TRBJ2-1	TRBD2	CASSSRTSAGEQFF	TGTGCCAGCAGCTCGAGGACTAGCGCCGGAGAGCAGTTCTTC
-	TRBV7-2	TRBJ2-1	TRBD2	CASSLGTSTYNEQFF	TGTGCCAGCAGCCTGGGGACTAGCACCTACAATGAGCAGTTCTTC
-	TRBV5-6	TRBJ2-3	-	CASSLGARSEYF	TGTGCCAGCAGCTTGGGTGCTAGAAGCGAGTATTTT
-	TRBV2	TRBJ2-4	-	CASSESVVSIQYF	TGTGCCAGCAGTGAATCTGTCGTGAGCATTCAGTACTTC
few	TRBV3-1/TRBV3-2	TRBJ1-1	TRBD1	CASSLLNRGRAFF	TGTGCCAGCAGCCTTCTAAACAGGGGGCGAGCTTTCTTT
once	TRBV7-9	TRBJ1-1	TRBD1	CASSLTEQGREAFF	TGTGCCAGCAGCCTAACCGAACAGGGGCGTGAAGCTTTCTTT
-	TRBV7-9	TRBJ1-1	TRBD1	CASSFTGGGGTEAFF	TGTGCCAGCAGCTTTACAGGGGGAGGCGGCACTGAAGCTTTCTTT
-	TRBV2	TRBJ2-1	TRBD2	CASSLLAGADEQFF	TGTGCCAGCAGTCTTCTAGCGGGGGCGGATGAGCAGTTCTTC
-	TRBV5-8	TRBJ2-7	-	CASSSDKSEQYF	TGTGCCAGCAGCTCGGACAAGAGCGAGCAGTACTTC
-	TRBV12-3/TRBV12-4	TRBJ1-2	-	CATSTSPGDGYTF	TGTGCCACTTCGACGTCGCCCGGAGATGGCTACACCTTC
-	TRBV25-1	TRBJ2-5	TRBD1	CASSEWTGQETQYF	TGTGCCAGCAGTGAATGGACAGGGCAAGAGACCCAGTACTTC
-	TRBV5-1	TRBJ2-1	TRBD1	CASSFGTGVPGYNEQFF	TGCGCCAGCAGCTTCGGGACAGGGGTCCCCGGGTACAATGAGCAGTTCTTC
-	TRBV7-2	TRBJ2-5	-	CASMLTVQETQYF	TGTGCCAGCATGCTGACTGTTCAAGAGACCCAGTACTTC
-	TRBV6-5	TRBJ1-1	TRBD1	CASRLTGKNTEAFF	TGTGCCAGCAGACTGACAGGGAAGAACACTGAAGCTTTCTTT
-	TRBV9	TRBJ2-1	-	CASSVAPTNSYNEQFF	TGTGCCAGCAGCGTAGCTCCTACGAACTCCTACAATGAGCAGTTCTTC